These 10 T cell receptor beta chains were all obtained from the same sample, sequenced in a study of shared clonotypes between healthy human individuals. The method was immunoSEQ multiplex PCR; TCRdb's version includes in-frame clones alone and lacks a portion of them. The sample consists of around 640,000 clones, roughly 95% of them appearing once. Terminally differentiated effector memory CD45RA+ cells were left out of the naive CD8 fraction, which was CD45RO-negative and positively selected for CCR7. Specimen: naive CD8+ T cells sorted from blood. These receptors were obtained from a woman in her twenties or thirties in good health.

The chain employs TRBV19 and TRBJ1-2; 9 bases map to TRBD1. The germline V gene encodes CDR1 LNHDA and CDR2 SQIVND (reference sequence). V shed 2 bases and J 3 bases; nucleotides not matched to a gene: 1. The CDR3 length is 14 residues. The CDR3 bases are TGTGCCAGTAGTATATGGACAGGGGACTATGGCTACACCTTC. It encodes CASSIWTGDYGYTF.

This chain links TRBV5-4 with TRBJ1-1; D possibly corresponds to TRBD1 (6 bases). CDR1 and CDR2 from the germline V gene are SGHNT and YYREEE (reference sequence). V shed 2 bases and J shed 3 bases, with 17 bases lying between them. CDR3 size: 16 residues. CDR3 nucleotide sequence: TGTGCCAGCAGCTTATGGGACAATTTACTTTACACTGAAGCTTTCTTT. Its translation is CASSLWDNLLYTEAFF.

This chain links TRBV6-1 with TRBJ1-5; TRBD1 matches at 9 bases. CDR3 size: 15 residues. Germline CDR1 and CDR2: MNHNS and SASEGT. Trimming removed 6 bases from V and 0 bases from J; junction bases left unmatched: 3. The CDR3 loop reads CASRGTGNSNQPQHF. The CDR3 DNA is TGTGCCAGCAGGGGGACAGGGAATAGCAATCAGCCCCAGCATTTT.

In the case of this clone: The same CDR3 is also encoded by other DNA sequences in this sample. This chain joins TRBV27 and TRBJ2-3; 10 bases are shared with TRBD2. Germline V CDR1 and CDR2: MNHEY, SMNVEV (reference sequence). V gave up 5 bases and J gave up 3 bases; unmatched junction bases: 8. CDR3 length: 16 residues. CDR3 coding DNA: TGTGCCAGCAGTCCCCTAGCGGGAGTAGGGACAGATACGCAGTATTTT. This gives the protein CASSPLAGVGTDTQYF.

The V gene is TRBV30, the J gene TRBJ2-1; D is ambiguous. The ends were cut back, 2 bases at V and 14 bases at J, with 13 bases in the middle. This CDR3 region has 11 residues. The germline CDR1 and CDR2 sequences are GTSNPN and SVGIG (reference sequence). The CDR3 coding sequence is TGTGCCTGGAGTCGTGGGCTGGACGAGTTCTTC. Translating it yields CAWSRGLDEFF.

The chain links TRBV28 to TRBJ2-7; D not resolved. The CDR3 has 14 residues. V was trimmed by 2 bases and J by 3 bases, leaving 11 bases between them. The V gene's germline CDR1 is MDHEN and CDR2 SYDVKM. The DNA of the CDR3 is TGTGCCAGCAGTTTAAACCCCCTGAGCTACGAGCAGTACTTC. Protein product: CASSLNPLSYEQYF.

The chain joins TRBV27 to TRBJ2-7; no reliable D call. The ends were cut back, 4 bases at V and 0 bases at J, with 10 bases in the middle. CDR3 size: 14 residues. CDR1 MNHEY and CDR2 SMNVEV come from the germline V gene (reference sequence). In DNA, the CDR3 is TGTGCCAGCAGTTATACGGGCTCCTCCTACGAGCAGTACTTC. Protein product: CASSYTGSSYEQYF.

V gene TRBV27 combines with J gene TRBJ2-7; 9 bases are shared with TRBD1. The CDR3 totals 14 residues. Losses at the gene ends were 6 bases for V and 7 bases for J; bases not matched to a gene: 10. CDR1 MNHEY and CDR2 SMNVEV come from the germline V gene (reference sequence). Here the CDR3 DNA reads TGTGCCAGCAGCGTTCTACAGGGGGCCAGGGAGCAGTACTTC. Its protein is CASSVLQGAREQYF.

V and J are TRBV6-5 and TRBJ2-1; TRBD2 matches at 10 bases. The CDR3 spans 15 residues. From germline, CDR1 is MNHEY and CDR2 SVGAGI. Trimming cost V 7 bases and J 8 bases; bases outside gene matches: 11. The DNA for the CDR3 is TGTGCCAGCACCGCCGCTAGCGGGAGAAGGGATGAGCAGTTCTTC. This encodes CASTAASGRRDEQFF.

Comments on this clone: The same CDR3 can be traced to other DNA sequences in this sample. This chain joins TRBV27 and TRBJ1-2, with 8 bases aligning to TRBD1. Trimming took 3 bases from V and 4 from J; bases not matched to a gene: 1. CDR1 is MNHEY, CDR2 SMNVEV, per germline (reference sequence). The CDR3 has 13 amino acids. This chain's CDR3 is CASSFGQGYGYTF. The CDR3 DNA reads as TGTGCCAGCAGTTTCGGACAGGGCTATGGCTACACCTTC.